This is a list of T cell receptor beta chains from one sample in a study of type 1 regulatory T cells. For these receptors, no antigen is known. TCRdb recomputed calls from the reads with MiXCR, one row per CDR3 protein. The repertoire holds approximately 77,000 distinct CDR3 sequences, with less than 25% as singletons. Material for sequencing was cultured type 1 regulatory T (Tr1) cells, either the whole culture or a sorted fraction (not recorded which). These receptors were obtained from a human donor in good health. CDR3s leave out the opening cysteine and the closing phenylalanine or tryptophan. The D gene is left open where the match is weak.

V gene,CDR3 length,D gene,CDR3 protein
TRBV5-1,13,-,ASSLVSGVHTEAF
TRBV4-2,18,TRBD2,ASSQDPGLAGSMNTGELF
TRBV24-1,14,TRBD2,ATSDPSGRATGELF
TRBV9,15,TRBD2,ASSIAGLAGDTDTQY
TRBV10-3,11,-,ATMGGASYEQY
TRBV5-1,10,-,ASSLDANEQF
TRBV7-9,12,-,ASSLGATSREQF
TRBV18,12,-,ASSPGYGYYEQY
TRBV18,10,-,ASSPSDETQY
TRBV20-1,13,-,SAISGPRFPYEQY